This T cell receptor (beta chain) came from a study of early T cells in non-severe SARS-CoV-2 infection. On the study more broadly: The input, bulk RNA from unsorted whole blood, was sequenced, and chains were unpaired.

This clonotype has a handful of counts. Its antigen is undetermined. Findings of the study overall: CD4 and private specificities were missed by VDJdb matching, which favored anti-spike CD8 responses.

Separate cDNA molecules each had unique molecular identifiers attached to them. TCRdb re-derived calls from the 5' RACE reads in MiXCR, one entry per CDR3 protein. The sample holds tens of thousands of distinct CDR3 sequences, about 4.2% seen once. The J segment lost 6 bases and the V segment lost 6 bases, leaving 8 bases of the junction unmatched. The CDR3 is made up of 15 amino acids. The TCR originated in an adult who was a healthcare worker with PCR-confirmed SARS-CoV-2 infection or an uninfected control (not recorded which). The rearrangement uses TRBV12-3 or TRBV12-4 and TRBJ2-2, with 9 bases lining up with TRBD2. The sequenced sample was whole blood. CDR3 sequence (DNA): TGTGCCAGCAGCCGTAGCGGGAGCGAGGCCGGGGAGCTGTTTTTT. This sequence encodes CASSRSGSEAGELFF.